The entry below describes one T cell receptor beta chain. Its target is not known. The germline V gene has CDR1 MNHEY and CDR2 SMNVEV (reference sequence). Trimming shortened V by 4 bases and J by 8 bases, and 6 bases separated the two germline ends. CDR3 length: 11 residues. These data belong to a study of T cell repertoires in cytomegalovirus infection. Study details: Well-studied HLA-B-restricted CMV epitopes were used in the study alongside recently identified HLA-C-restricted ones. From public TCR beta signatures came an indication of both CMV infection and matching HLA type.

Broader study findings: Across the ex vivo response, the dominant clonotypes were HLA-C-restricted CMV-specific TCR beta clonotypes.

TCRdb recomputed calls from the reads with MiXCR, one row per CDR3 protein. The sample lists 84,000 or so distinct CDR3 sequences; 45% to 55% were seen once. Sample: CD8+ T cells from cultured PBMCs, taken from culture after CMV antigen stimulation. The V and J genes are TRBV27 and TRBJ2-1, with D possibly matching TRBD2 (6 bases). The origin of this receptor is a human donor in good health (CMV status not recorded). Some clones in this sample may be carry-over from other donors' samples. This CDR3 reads CASSWGDEQFF. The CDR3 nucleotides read TGTGCCAGCAGTTGGGGGGATGAGCAGTTCTTC.